Following are 19 T cell receptor beta chains from one sample sequenced in a study of T cells in Graves' hyperthyroidism and ophthalmopathy. TCR beta CDR3 regions were amplified from RNA. In the first-round RT-PCR of the TCR CDR3, the HTBI primer set was used. Via MiXCR, TCRdb re-called the multiplex PCR reads, giving one row per CDR3 protein. The sample has hundreds of thousands of distinct CDR3 sequences; 13% to 15% are singletons. The material sequenced was blood. These receptors were collected from a woman aged 18-35 years with Graves' hyperthyroidism.

This clonotype was recorded at least ten times. The chain carries TRBV28 and TRBJ2-7; D may be TRBD1 or TRBD2 (5 bases each). This CDR3 is 12 amino acids long. Germline-derived CDR1 and CDR2 are MDHEN and SYDVKM. Between the trimmed V and J ends, which lost 9 bases and 2 bases, there was a span of 11 bases. This chain's CDR3 is CASRGVPYEQYF. The CDR3 nucleotides are TGTGCCAGTCGGGGCGTACCCTACGAGCAGTACTTC.

This clonotype was found a few times. The rearrangement joins TRBV5-1 to TRBJ1-1, with a possible D match to TRBD1 (6 bases). Trimming removed 3 bases from V and 7 bases from J, with 19 bases in between. Germline CDR1 and CDR2: SGHRS and YFSETQ. CDR3 size: 15 residues. This CDR3 is CASSYPGGGANEAFF. CDR3 bases: TGCGCCAGCAGCTACCCAGGAGGGGGGGCAAATGAAGCTTTCTTT.

This clonotype has ten or more counts. This chain uses TRBV7-2 with TRBJ2-4; D unresolved. With 5 bases removed from V and 6 bases from J, the gap between germline ends came to 20 bases. CDR3 length: 16 residues. Germline V gene lookup returns CDR1 SGHTA and CDR2 FQGNSA. The DNA of the CDR3 is TGTGCCAGCAGCCCAGACGTTGGTAACCCGAGAAACATTCAGTACTTC. The encoded protein is CASSPDVGNPRNIQYF.

This clonotype showed up many times. CDR3 DNA sequence: TGTGCCAGCTGGGCGGCTAGCGGGCCCAATGAGCAGTTCTTC. Amino acid sequence: CASWAASGPNEQFF. V is TRBV2 and J is TRBJ2-1; 8 bases match TRBD2. V shed 8 bases, J shed 6 bases, and the junction held 9 bases outside the gene matches. Germline lookup yields CDR1 SNHLY and CDR2 FYNNEI. This CDR3 has 14 residues.

The chain uses TRBV19 and TRBJ2-7, with D unclear. The V and J ends lost 6 bases and 4 bases respectively, with 13 bases between them. Germline V gene lookup returns CDR1 LNHDA and CDR2 SQIVND (reference sequence). The CDR3 is made up of 13 amino acids. CDR3 in amino acids: CASRKANMYEQYF. CDR3 in DNA: TGTGCCAGTAGAAAAGCAAACATGTACGAGCAGTACTTC. The full variable domain, with the rest looked up from reference TRBV19 and TRBJ2-7, is DGGITQSPKYLFRKEGQNVTLSCEQNLNHDAMYWYRQDPGQGLRLIYYSQIVNDFQKGDIAEGYSVSREKKESFPLTVTSAQKNPTAFYLCASRKANMYEQYFGPGTRLTVT.

This clonotype occurred a few times. V gene TRBV9 combines with J gene TRBJ2-4; 12 positions match TRBD1. CDR3 size: 15 residues. In germline, CDR1 is SGDLS, CDR2 YYNGEE. V gave up 0 bases and J gave up 9 bases; unmatched junction bases: 4. The CDR3 is CASSVEGTGGTIQYF. The CDR3 region has the DNA TGTGCCAGCAGCGTAGAGGGGACAGGGGGCACCATTCAGTACTTC.

The CDR3 nucleotides read TGTGCCAGTAGTGGTGGGCGCTATACGCAGTATTTT. Its protein product is CASSGGRYTQYF. The chain combines TRBV19 with TRBJ2-3, with D unclear. The CDR3 spans 12 residues. Trimming took 5 bases from V and 7 from J, leaving 10 bases between them. Germline CDR1 is LNHDA and CDR2 is SQIVND (reference sequence).

This clonotype was counted many times. This chain links TRBV30 with TRBJ2-1; D gene uncertain. Germline CDR1 reads GTSNPN; CDR2 reads SVGIG (reference sequence). V shed 2 bases and J shed 2 bases, with 4 bases lying between them. The CDR3 loop spans 12 amino acids. DNA of the CDR3: TGTGCCTGGAGTTCTACCTACAATGAGCAGTTCTTC. This sequence encodes CAWSSTYNEQFF.

At least ten counts were recorded for this clonotype. The gene calls are TRBV11-2 and TRBJ2-7, with a tentative D call TRBD2 (6 bases). The CDR3 is made up of 15 amino acids. The germline gives CDR1 SGHAT, CDR2 FQNNGV. V lost 6 bases and J lost 4, with 19 bases in between. Here the CDR3 DNA reads TGTGCCAGCAGGATACGGGGGATGAGACTGTACGAGCAGTACTTC. Translating gives CASRIRGMRLYEQYF.

In its sample, this clonotype was seen many times. This chain uses TRBV30 with TRBJ2-1; 10 bases align to TRBD2. There are 18 residues in the CDR3. J was trimmed by 0 bases and V by 7 bases; bases with no gene match: 15. CDR1 is GTSNPN and CDR2 is SVGIG in the germline V gene (reference sequence). DNA for the CDR3: TGTGCCTCTAGCGGGAGTACCCAAAAACCCGGCTCCTACAATGAGCAGTTCTTC. Protein: CASSGSTQKPGSYNEQFF.

The chain couples TRBV2 to TRBJ2-1; D gene unclear. V was clipped by 4 bases and J by 9 bases, with 4 bases between them. This CDR3 is built from 10 residues. The germline V gene encodes CDR1 SNHLY and CDR2 FYNNEI. CDR3 DNA sequence: TGTGCCAGCAGTGTGGGTGAGCAGTTCTTC. This gives the protein CASSVGEQFF.

This clonotype was seen at least ten times. This sequence joins TRBV18 and TRBJ2-3; D unclear. The CDR3 loop spans 14 amino acids. The germline V gene encodes CDR1 KGHSH and CDR2 LQKENI. Trimming removed 3 bases from V and 5 bases from J, with 12 bases in between. The CDR3 sequence: CASSPPTPRDTQYF. CDR3 nucleotides: TGTGCCAGCTCACCGCCAACACCAAGAGATACGCAGTATTTT.

The chain links TRBV25-1 to TRBJ2-7; no clear D gene. CDR3 length: 12 residues. Trimming took off 1 base at V and 3 bases at J, with 4 bases between the two ends. Germline V gene data show CDR1 as MGHDK and CDR2 as SYGVNS. Written as DNA, the CDR3 is TGTGCCAGCAGTGAATTCAGCTACGAGCAGTACTTC. It specifies CASSEFSYEQYF.

This clonotype was seen at least ten times. This chain joins TRBV12-3 or TRBV12-4 and TRBJ2-7; D not resolved. This CDR3 spans 17 amino acids. V lost 0 bases to trimming and J lost 2 bases, with 17 bases between them. The CDR3 loop reads CASSLAPIASRTYEQYF. Here the CDR3 DNA reads TGTGCCAGCAGTTTAGCTCCTATAGCATCTCGAACCTACGAGCAGTACTTC.

This clonotype turned up a few times. CDR3 nucleotides: TGTGCCAGCAGCTACAAGATTACAGGGTGGGGATCCGGGGAGCTGTTTTTT. Protein: CASSYKITGWGSGELFF. The V gene is TRBV14, the J gene TRBJ2-2; the D gene is possibly TRBD1 (6 bases). Germline loops: CDR1 SGHDN, CDR2 FVKESK. The CDR3 has 17 residues. The ends were cut back, 5 bases at V and 6 bases at J, with 22 bases in the middle.

This clonotype was recorded at least ten times. The V and J genes are TRBV12-3 or TRBV12-4 and TRBJ1-4; D is unresolved. The V end lost 5 bases, the J end lost 3 bases, and 19 bases lay between the germline ends. CDR3 length: 17 amino acids. CDR3 sequence (DNA): TGTGCCAGCAGTCAAAAGACCCGGGTTTACGCTAATGAAAAACTGTTTTTT. It encodes CASSQKTRVYANEKLFF.

Ten or more counts support this clonotype. The rearrangement links TRBV27 to TRBJ2-2; 12 bases fit TRBD2. Germline CDR1 MNHEY, CDR2 SMNVEV (reference sequence). This CDR3 has 20 amino acids. Losses at the gene ends were 2 bases for V and 2 bases for J; bases not matched to a gene: 12. CDR3 sequence (DNA): TGTGCCAGCAGTTTACCCTCGGAAGCTAGCGGGAGGGCCAACACCGGGGAGCTGTTTTTT. Translated: CASSLPSEASGRANTGELFF.

The table lists this clonotype with a few counts. The chain is built from TRBV6-5 and TRBJ2-7; D not certain. Germline V lookup: CDR1 MNHEY, CDR2 SVGAGI. The CDR3 has 13 amino acids. The V and J ends lost 2 bases and 7 bases respectively, with 12 bases between them. In DNA form, the CDR3 reads TGTGCCAGCAGTTACCCAGGACGAAAGGAGCAGTACTTC. Its protein is CASSYPGRKEQYF.

This clonotype was observed at least ten times. J is TRBJ2-7 and V is TRBV27, with 7 positions matching TRBD1. This CDR3 has 16 amino acids. CDR1 and CDR2 (germline): MNHEY, SMNVEV (reference sequence). The V segment lost 5 bases and the J segment 4 bases; nucleotides outside the gene matches: 14. The CDR3 DNA reads TGTGCCAGCAGTCCGAATGCTGGACAGGATTCGTACGAGCAGTACTTC. Amino acid sequence: CASSPNAGQDSYEQYF.